One sample yielded the 21 T cell receptor beta chains listed below, sequenced in a study of T-cell reconstitution after alpha-beta-depleted transplantation in children. TCRbeta library construction was performed incorporating unique molecular identifiers. From the PCR reads, TCRdb called clonotypes with MiXCR, one entry per CDR3 protein. Of about 580,000 distinct CDR3 sequences in the sample, roughly 23% are singletons; the top ten hold 13% to 15%. The starting material was PBMCs, mostly from graft donor cells, obtained 360 days after TCRalphabeta/CD19-depleted stem cell transplant. These receptors all come from a boy in the first two years of life who had a stem cell transplant for acute myeloid leukemia, so the T cells may come from the graft donor.

With respect to this clonotype: The germline gene is not matched at one end of the junction; a read error may be the cause. The chain has TRBV20-1 and TRBJ1-5, with TRBD1 identical over 7 bases. The CDR3 contains 13 residues. Germline CDR1 DFQATT, CDR2 SNEGSKA (reference sequence). The CDR3 DNA follows: TGCAGTGCTTGGAGACAGGGTAGTGAGCCCCACCATTTT. Amino acid sequence: CSAWRQGSEPHHF.

This chain links TRBV20-1 with TRBJ2-1; weak D call: TRBD2 (5 bases). Trimming removed 5 bases at V and 7 bases at J, with 15 bases between. Germline assignment: CDR1 DFQATT and CDR2 SNEGSKA (reference sequence). There are 13 residues in the CDR3. As DNA, the CDR3 is TGCAGTGCTCCTCAGCCGGGCGGGAATGAGCAGTTCTTC. Encoded protein: CSAPQPGGNEQFF.

CDR3 DNA: TGCAGTGCTGTACACGGACGAGCAGATACGCAGTATTTT. This encodes CSAVHGRADTQYF. The chain carries TRBV20-1 and TRBJ2-3, with D unresolved. Per the germline V gene, CDR1 is DFQATT and CDR2 is SNEGSKA (reference sequence). The CDR3 contains 13 residues. The V and J ends lost 5 bases and 4 bases respectively, with 13 bases between them.

This chain links TRBV6-1 with TRBJ2-7, with D possibly matching TRBD1 (5 bases). The V end was cut by 7 bases, the J end by 3 bases, with 19 bases between. Germline V gives CDR1 MNHNS, CDR2 SASEGT. The CDR3 covers 15 residues. CDR3 amino acids: CASTAGIRERYEQYV. The CDR3 DNA reads as TGTGCCAGCACTGCAGGGATTCGAGAACGCTACGAGCAGTACGTC.

This clonotype was seen only a few times. The V call is TRBV15, the J call TRBJ2-3; D possibly corresponds to TRBD1 (5 bases). V was pared by 4 bases and J by 3 bases, with 8 bases between. Germline assignment: CDR1 LNHNV and CDR2 YYDKDF (reference sequence). The CDR3 sequence is 13 residues long. The CDR3 region has the DNA TGTGCCACCAGCAAAAGGGGAACAGATACGCAGTATTTT. It codes for CATSKRGTDTQYF. Combining the CDR3 with reference TRBV15 and TRBJ2-3 gives the whole variable domain DAMVIQNPRYQVTQFGKPVTLSCSQTLNHNVMYWYQQKSSQAPKLLFHYYDKDFNNEADTPDNFQSRRPNTSFCFLDIRSPGLGDTAMYLCATSKRGTDTQYFGPGTRLTVL.

This chain links TRBV20-1 with TRBJ2-7, with D maybe TRBD2 (6 bases). This CDR3 has 14 residues. V was trimmed by 6 bases and J by 0 bases, leaving 15 bases between them. Germline V gene data show CDR1 as DFQATT and CDR2 as SNEGSKA (reference sequence). In nucleotides, the CDR3 is TGCAGTGCGAAATCCGGGACTTACTCCTACGAGCAGTACTTC. Its protein product is CSAKSGTYSYEQYF.

This clonotype appeared a single time. The V and J genes are TRBV28 and TRBJ2-3; D is perhaps TRBD1 (8 bases). Germline V CDR1 and CDR2: MDHEN, SYDVKM. Trimming removed 2 bases from V and 4 bases from J, with 19 bases in between. CDR3 size: 17 residues. CDR3 DNA sequence: TGTGCCAGCAGTTTACGGGGGGAGGACAGGGCCTCAGATACGCAGTATTTT. Translation gives CASSLRGEDRASDTQYF.

This clonotype was counted only a few times. This chain uses TRBV12-3 or TRBV12-4 with TRBJ2-3, with no clear D. The V and J ends lost 5 bases and 2 bases respectively, with 11 bases between them. This CDR3 region has 14 residues. This CDR3 reads CASSVGPPTDTQYF. CDR3 DNA sequence: TGTGCCAGCAGTGTGGGTCCCCCCACAGATACGCAGTATTTT.

The gene calls are TRBV5-6 and TRBJ2-1, with D perhaps matching TRBD1 or TRBD2 (5 bases each). V lost 2 bases and J lost 5, with 14 bases in between. Germline V gene lookup returns CDR1 SGHDT and CDR2 YYEEEE. The length of the CDR3 is 15 residues. The CDR3: CASSFSGTTNNEQFF. In nucleotides, the CDR3 is TGTGCCAGCAGCTTTTCCGGGACCACCAACAATGAGCAGTTCTTC.

For the CDR3, the DNA is TGCGCCAGCAGCTTGGTTGGGGATCGGGAGACCCAGTACTTC. This codes for CASSLVGDRETQYF. The J gene is TRBJ2-5, the V gene TRBV5-1; no definite D call. This CDR3 comprises 14 residues. The V and J ends lost 0 bases and 5 bases respectively, with 11 bases between them. The germline V gene encodes CDR1 SGHRS and CDR2 YFSETQ.

This clonotype was counted at least ten times. The rearrangement joins TRBV24-1 to TRBJ2-4; perhaps TRBD2 as D (7 bases). The CDR3 is made up of 16 amino acids. The ends were cut back, 4 bases at V and 8 bases at J, with 20 bases in the middle. Germline V CDR1 and CDR2: KGHDR, SFDVKD. The CDR3 sequence is CATSDVSYGGADIQYF. CDR3 coding DNA: TGTGCCACCAGTGACGTTTCTTATGGGGGGGCAGACATTCAGTACTTC.

The chain combines TRBV4-2 with TRBJ1-1, with D perhaps TRBD1 (5 bases). This CDR3 has 14 residues. V lost 6 bases and J 4 bases, leaving 15 bases between the germline ends. In germline, CDR1 is LGHNA, CDR2 YNFKEQ. CDR3 amino acids: CASRYRDSATEAFF. CDR3 DNA sequence: TGTGCCAGCAGGTACCGGGACTCCGCCACTGAAGCTTTCTTT.

The table lists this clonotype with a few counts. The J gene is TRBJ2-1, the V gene TRBV20-1; D ambiguous. Germline-derived CDR1 and CDR2 are DFQATT and SNEGSKA (reference sequence). The germline V and J ends were trimmed by 6 bases and 2 bases, with 17 bases remaining between them. The CDR3 runs 15 residues. CDR3 sequence: CSAEPLRPTYNEQFF. Written as DNA, the CDR3 is TGCAGTGCGGAACCTCTTCGGCCAACCTACAATGAGCAGTTCTTC.

The chain carries TRBV7-9 and TRBJ1-2; tentatively, D is TRBD1 (6 bases). Trimming cost V 11 bases and J 0 bases, with 25 bases left between them. This CDR3 has 17 amino acids. Germline assignment: CDR1 SEHNR and CDR2 FQNEAQ (reference sequence). The CDR3 nucleotides read TGTGCCCAGCCTGGGGGAACCGGACAGCTAACTAACTATGGCTACACCTTC. As protein: CAQPGGTGQLTNYGYTF.

The V and J genes are TRBV7-6 and TRBJ2-7; D could derive from TRBD1 or TRBD2 (5 bases each). V was pared by 7 bases and J by 0 bases, with 16 bases between. There are 15 residues in the CDR3. Germline CDR1 and CDR2: SGHVS and FNYEAQ. The CDR3 region has the DNA TGTGCCAGCACACAAGCCGGGGCCCTCTCCTACGAGCAGTACTTC. Protein sequence: CASTQAGALSYEQYF.

This clonotype was observed at least ten times. The chain recombines TRBV12-3 or TRBV12-4 with TRBJ1-2, with 7 bases lining up with TRBD1. The CDR3 covers 13 residues. Trimming removed 4 bases from V and 6 bases from J; junction bases left unmatched: 5. CDR3 sequence (DNA): TGTGCCAGCAGTTCCTTCGGGACAGATGGCTACACCTTC. This gives the protein CASSSFGTDGYTF.

This clonotype was detected ten times or more. The chain has TRBV12-3 or TRBV12-4 and TRBJ2-6; perhaps TRBD1 as D (7 bases). The V end was cut by 9 bases, the J end by 1 base, with 10 bases between. The CDR3 runs 14 residues. DNA of the CDR3: TGTGCCAGTCAGGGGGGATCTGGGGCCAACGTCCTGACTTTC. It translates to CASQGGSGANVLTF.

This clonotype was picked up many times. The chain recombines TRBV7-2 with TRBJ1-4; D gene unclear. CDR3 length: 13 amino acids. CDR1 SGHTA and CDR2 FQGNSA come from the germline V gene. Trimming shortened V by 3 bases and J by 8 bases, and 10 bases separated the two germline ends. The DNA for the CDR3 is TGTGCCAGCAGCTTTCGCCTTCGGGAAAAACTGTTTTTT. It codes for CASSFRLREKLFF.

This clonotype was observed a few times. The V call is TRBV10-2, the J call TRBJ2-3; D ambiguous. The CDR3 has 13 amino acids. Germline CDR1 is WSHSY and CDR2 is SAAADI. Trimming took off 10 bases at V and 5 bases at J, with 16 bases between the two ends. The CDR3 loop reads CATDIGSGDTQYF. The CDR3 DNA follows: TGCGCCACAGACATAGGTTCCGGAGATACGCAGTATTTT.

This rearrangement joins TRBV20-1 to TRBJ2-3; D ambiguous. CDR3 size: 13 residues. Trimming removed 3 bases from V and 0 bases from J, with 7 bases in between. Germline lookup yields CDR1 DFQATT and CDR2 SNEGSKA (reference sequence). The CDR3 spells CSARTRSTDTQYF. Here the CDR3 DNA reads TGCAGTGCTAGGACCCGTAGCACAGATACGCAGTATTTT.

The CDR3 protein is CASRQGSGGYEQYV. The CDR3 DNA follows: TGTGCCAGCAGGCAGGGGAGCGGGGGTTACGAGCAGTACGTC. The V and J genes are TRBV6-1 and TRBJ2-7, with TRBD2 matching over 8 bases. Germline V gene lookup returns CDR1 MNHNS and CDR2 SASEGT. The length of the CDR3 is 14 residues. The V and J ends lost 6 bases and 4 bases, in that order; junction bases with no gene match: 8.